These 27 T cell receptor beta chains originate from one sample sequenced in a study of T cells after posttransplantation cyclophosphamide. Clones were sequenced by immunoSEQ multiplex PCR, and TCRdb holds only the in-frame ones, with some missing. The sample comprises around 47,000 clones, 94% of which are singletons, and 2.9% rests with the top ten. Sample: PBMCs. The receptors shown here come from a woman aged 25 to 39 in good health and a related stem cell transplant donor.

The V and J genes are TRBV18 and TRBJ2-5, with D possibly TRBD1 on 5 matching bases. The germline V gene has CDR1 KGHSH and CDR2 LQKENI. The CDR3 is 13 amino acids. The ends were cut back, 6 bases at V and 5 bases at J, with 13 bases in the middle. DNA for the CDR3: TGTGCCAGCTCCCCGTTGGGGCCGGAGACCCAGTACTTC. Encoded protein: CASSPLGPETQYF.

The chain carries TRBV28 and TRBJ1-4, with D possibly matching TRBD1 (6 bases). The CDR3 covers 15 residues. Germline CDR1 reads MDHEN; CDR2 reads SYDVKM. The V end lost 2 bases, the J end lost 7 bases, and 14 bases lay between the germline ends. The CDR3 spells CASSLGGARGEKLFF. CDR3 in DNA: TGTGCCAGCAGTTTAGGGGGGGCGCGTGGTGAAAAACTGTTTTTT.

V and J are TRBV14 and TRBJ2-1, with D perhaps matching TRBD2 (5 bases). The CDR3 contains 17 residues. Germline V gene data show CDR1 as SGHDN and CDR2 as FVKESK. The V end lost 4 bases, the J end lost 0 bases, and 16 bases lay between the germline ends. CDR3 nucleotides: TGTGCCAGCAGCCTACTACCTCTAGCTTTCTCCTACAATGAGCAGTTCTTC. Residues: CASSLLPLAFSYNEQFF.

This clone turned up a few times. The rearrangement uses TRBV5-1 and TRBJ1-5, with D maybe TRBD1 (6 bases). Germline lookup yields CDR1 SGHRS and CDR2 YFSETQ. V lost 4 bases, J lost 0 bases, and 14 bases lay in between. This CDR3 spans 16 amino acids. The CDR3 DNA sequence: TGCGCCAGCAGCCGCCGGACAGTCAATAGCAATCAGCCCCAGCATTTT. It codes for CASSRRTVNSNQPQHF.

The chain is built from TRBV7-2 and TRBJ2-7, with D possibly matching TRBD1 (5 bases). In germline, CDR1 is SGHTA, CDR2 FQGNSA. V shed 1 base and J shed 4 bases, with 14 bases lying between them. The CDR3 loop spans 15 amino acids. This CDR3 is CASSLEMAGIYEQYF. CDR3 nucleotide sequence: TGTGCCAGCAGCTTAGAAATGGCAGGGATATACGAGCAGTACTTC.

CDR3 coding DNA: TGTGCCAGCAGTCCGGACAGGGTGGACGGACGTAAGAAGTTCTTC. Translating it yields CASSPDRVDGRKKFF. This chain uses TRBV2 with TRBJ2-1, with 8 bases fitting TRBD1. Per the germline V gene, CDR1 is SNHLY and CDR2 is FYNNEI. The CDR3 is 15 residues long. Trimming at V came to 5 bases and at J to 14 bases, leaving 17 bases not matched to a gene.

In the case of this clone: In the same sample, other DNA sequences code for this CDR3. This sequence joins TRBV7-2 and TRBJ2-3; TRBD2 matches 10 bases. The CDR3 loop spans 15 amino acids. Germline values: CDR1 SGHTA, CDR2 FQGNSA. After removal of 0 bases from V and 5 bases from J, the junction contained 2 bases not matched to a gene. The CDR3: CASSLASGGQDTQYF. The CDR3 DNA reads TGTGCCAGCAGCTTAGCTAGCGGGGGGCAAGATACGCAGTATTTT.

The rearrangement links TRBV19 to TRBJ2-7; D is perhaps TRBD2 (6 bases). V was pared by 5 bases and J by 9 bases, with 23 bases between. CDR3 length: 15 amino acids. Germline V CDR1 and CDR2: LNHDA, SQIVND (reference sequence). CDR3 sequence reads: CASSRRSGFPNGQYF. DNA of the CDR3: TGTGCCAGTAGTCGGAGAAGCGGGTTCCCTAATGGGCAGTACTTC. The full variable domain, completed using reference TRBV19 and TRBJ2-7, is DGGITQSPKYLFRKEGQNVTLSCEQNLNHDAMYWYRQDPGQGLRLIYYSQIVNDFQKGDIAEGYSVSREKKESFPLTVTSAQKNPTAFYLCASSRRSGFPNGQYFGPGTRLTVT.

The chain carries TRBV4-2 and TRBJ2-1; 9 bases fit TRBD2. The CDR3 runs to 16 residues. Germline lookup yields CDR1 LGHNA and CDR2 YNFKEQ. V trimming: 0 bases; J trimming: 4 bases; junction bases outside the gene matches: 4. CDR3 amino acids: CASSQEASGGYNEQFF. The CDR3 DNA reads TGTGCCAGCAGCCAAGAAGCCAGCGGGGGGTACAATGAGCAGTTCTTC.

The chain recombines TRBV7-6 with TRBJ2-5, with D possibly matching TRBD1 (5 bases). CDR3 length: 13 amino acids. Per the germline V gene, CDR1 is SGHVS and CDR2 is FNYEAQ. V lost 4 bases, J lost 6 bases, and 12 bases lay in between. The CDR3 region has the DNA TGTGCCAGCAGCTCCCACTGGGGCCAGACCCAGTACTTC. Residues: CASSSHWGQTQYF.

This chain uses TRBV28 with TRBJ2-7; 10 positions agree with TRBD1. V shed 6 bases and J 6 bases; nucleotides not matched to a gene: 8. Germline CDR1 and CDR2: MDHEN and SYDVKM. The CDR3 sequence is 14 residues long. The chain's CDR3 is CASRPGQGTTEQYF. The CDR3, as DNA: TGTGCCAGCAGGCCGGGACAGGGGACCACCGAGCAGTACTTC.

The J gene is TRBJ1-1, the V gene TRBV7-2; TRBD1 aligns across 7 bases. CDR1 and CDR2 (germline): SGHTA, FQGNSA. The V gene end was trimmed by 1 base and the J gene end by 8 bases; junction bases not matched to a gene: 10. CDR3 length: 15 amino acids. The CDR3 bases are TGTGCCAGCAGCTTAGTGGTAGGGGGCTATCAAGAAGCTTTCTTT. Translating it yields CASSLVVGGYQEAFF. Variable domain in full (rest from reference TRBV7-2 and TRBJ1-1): GAGVSQSPSNKVTEKGKDVELRCDPISGHTALYWYRQSLGQGLEFLIYFQGNSAPDKSGLPSDRFSAERTGGSVSTLTIQRTQQEDSAVYLCASSLVVGGYQEAFFGQGTRLTVV.

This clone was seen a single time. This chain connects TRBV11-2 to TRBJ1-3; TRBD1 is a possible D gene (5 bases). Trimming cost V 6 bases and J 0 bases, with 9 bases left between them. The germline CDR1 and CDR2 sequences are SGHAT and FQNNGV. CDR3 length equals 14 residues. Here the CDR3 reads CASRRTYSGNTIYF. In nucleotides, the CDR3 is TGTGCCAGCAGGCGGACATACTCTGGAAACACCATATATTTT.

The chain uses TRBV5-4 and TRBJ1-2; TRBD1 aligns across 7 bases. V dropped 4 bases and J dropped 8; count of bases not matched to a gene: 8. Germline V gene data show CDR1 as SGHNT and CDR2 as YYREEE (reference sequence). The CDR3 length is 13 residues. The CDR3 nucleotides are TGTGCCAGCAGCAAAGAGACAGGGAGCGGCTACACCTTC. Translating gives CASSKETGSGYTF.

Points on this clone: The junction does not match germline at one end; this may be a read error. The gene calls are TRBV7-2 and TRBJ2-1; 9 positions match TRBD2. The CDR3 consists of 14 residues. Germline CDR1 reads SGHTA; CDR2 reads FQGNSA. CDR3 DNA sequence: TGTGCCAGCGGCTTATCGACTAGCGGCAATGAGCAGTTCTTC. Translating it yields CASGLSTSGNEQFF.

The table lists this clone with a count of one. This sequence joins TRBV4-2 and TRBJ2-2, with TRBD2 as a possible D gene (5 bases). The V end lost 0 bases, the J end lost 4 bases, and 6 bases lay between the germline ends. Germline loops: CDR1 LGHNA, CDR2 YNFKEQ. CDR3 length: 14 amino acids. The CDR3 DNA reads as TGTGCCAGCAGCCAAGATCGGGGCACCGGGGAGCTGTTTTTT. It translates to CASSQDRGTGELFF.

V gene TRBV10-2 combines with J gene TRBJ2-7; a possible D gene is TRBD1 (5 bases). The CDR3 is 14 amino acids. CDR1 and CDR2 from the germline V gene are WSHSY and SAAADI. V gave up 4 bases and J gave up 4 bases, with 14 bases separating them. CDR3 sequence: CASSGARSGYEQYF. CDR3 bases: TGCGCCAGCAGTGGGGCCCGATCAGGGTACGAGCAGTACTTC.

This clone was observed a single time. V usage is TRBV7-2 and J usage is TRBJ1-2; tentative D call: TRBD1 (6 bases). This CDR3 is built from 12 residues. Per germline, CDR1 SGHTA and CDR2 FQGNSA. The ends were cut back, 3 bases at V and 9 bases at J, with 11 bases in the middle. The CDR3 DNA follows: TGTGCCAGCAGCTTGGGTCAGGGGAGCTACACCTTC. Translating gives CASSLGQGSYTF.

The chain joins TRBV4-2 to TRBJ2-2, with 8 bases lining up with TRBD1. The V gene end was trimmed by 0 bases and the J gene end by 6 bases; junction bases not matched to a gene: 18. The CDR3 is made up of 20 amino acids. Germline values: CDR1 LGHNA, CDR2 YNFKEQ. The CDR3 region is CASSQEQSPAGGRRSGELFF. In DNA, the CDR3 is TGTGCCAGCAGCCAAGAACAAAGTCCGGCAGGGGGCCGTCGGTCCGGGGAGCTGTTTTTT.

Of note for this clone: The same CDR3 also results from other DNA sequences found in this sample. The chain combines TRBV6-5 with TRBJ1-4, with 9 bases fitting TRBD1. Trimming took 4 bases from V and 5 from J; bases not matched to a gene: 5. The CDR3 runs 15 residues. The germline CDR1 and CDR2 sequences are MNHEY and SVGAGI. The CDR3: CASSFTGGSNEKLFF. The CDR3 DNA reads TGTGCCAGCAGTTTTACAGGGGGCTCCAATGAAAAACTGTTTTTT.

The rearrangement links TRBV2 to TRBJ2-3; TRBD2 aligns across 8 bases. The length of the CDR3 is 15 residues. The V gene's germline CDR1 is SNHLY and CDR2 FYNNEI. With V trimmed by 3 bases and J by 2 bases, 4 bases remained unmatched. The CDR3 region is CASSESGGLTDTQYF. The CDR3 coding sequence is TGTGCCAGCAGTGAGAGCGGGGGACTCACAGATACGCAGTATTTT.

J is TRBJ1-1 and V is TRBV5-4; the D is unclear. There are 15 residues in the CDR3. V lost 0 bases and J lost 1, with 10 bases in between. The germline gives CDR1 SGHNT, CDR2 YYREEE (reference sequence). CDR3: CASSLDRGRNTEAFF. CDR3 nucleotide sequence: TGTGCCAGCAGCTTGGATCGCGGGAGGAACACTGAAGCTTTCTTT.

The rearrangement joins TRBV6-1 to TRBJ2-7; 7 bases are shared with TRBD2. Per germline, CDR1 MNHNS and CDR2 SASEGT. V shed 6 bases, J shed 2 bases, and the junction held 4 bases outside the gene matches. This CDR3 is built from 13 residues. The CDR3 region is CASSAGLAYEQYF. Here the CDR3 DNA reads TGTGCCAGCAGCGCCGGACTAGCCTACGAGCAGTACTTC.

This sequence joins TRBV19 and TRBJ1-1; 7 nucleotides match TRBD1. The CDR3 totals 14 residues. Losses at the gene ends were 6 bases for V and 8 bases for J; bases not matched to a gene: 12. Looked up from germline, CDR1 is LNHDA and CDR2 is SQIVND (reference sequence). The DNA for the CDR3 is TGTGCCAGTAGCATTTTAGAGGGGGCTCCCGAAGCTTTCTTT. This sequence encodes CASSILEGAPEAFF.

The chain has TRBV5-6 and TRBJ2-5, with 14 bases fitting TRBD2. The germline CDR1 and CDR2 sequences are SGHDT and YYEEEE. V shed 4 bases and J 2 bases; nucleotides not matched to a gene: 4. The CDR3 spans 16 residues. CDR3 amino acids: CASSAGLAGGQETQYF. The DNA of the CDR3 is TGTGCCAGCAGCGCTGGACTAGCGGGGGGTCAAGAGACCCAGTACTTC.

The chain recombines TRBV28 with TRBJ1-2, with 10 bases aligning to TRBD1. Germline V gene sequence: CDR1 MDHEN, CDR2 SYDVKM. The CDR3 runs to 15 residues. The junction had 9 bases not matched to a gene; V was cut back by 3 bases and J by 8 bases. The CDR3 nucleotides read TGTGCCAGCAGTTTTAGGGGACAGGGGATAAAGGGCTACACCTTC. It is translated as CASSFRGQGIKGYTF.

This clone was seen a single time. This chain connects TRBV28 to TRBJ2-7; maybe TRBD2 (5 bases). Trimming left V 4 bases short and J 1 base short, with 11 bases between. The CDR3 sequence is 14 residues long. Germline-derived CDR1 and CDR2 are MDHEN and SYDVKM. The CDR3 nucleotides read TGTGCCAGCAGTTCTTGGACTGATTCCTACGAGCAGTACTTC. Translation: CASSSWTDSYEQYF.